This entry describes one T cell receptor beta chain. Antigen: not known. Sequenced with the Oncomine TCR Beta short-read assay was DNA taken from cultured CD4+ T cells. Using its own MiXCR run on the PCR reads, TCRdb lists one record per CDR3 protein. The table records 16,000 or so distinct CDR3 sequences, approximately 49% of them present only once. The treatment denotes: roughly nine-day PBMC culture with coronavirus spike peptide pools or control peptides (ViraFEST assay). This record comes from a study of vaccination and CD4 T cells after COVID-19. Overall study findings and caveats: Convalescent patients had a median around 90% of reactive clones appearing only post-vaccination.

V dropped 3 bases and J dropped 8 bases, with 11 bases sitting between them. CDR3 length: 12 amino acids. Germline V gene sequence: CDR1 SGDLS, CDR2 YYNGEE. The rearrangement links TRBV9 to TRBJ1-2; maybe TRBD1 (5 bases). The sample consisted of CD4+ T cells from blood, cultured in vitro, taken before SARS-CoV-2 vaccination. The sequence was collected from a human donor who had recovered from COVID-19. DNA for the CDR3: TGTGCCAGCAGCGAACACGGGGGGGGCTACACCTTC. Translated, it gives CASSEHGGGYTF.